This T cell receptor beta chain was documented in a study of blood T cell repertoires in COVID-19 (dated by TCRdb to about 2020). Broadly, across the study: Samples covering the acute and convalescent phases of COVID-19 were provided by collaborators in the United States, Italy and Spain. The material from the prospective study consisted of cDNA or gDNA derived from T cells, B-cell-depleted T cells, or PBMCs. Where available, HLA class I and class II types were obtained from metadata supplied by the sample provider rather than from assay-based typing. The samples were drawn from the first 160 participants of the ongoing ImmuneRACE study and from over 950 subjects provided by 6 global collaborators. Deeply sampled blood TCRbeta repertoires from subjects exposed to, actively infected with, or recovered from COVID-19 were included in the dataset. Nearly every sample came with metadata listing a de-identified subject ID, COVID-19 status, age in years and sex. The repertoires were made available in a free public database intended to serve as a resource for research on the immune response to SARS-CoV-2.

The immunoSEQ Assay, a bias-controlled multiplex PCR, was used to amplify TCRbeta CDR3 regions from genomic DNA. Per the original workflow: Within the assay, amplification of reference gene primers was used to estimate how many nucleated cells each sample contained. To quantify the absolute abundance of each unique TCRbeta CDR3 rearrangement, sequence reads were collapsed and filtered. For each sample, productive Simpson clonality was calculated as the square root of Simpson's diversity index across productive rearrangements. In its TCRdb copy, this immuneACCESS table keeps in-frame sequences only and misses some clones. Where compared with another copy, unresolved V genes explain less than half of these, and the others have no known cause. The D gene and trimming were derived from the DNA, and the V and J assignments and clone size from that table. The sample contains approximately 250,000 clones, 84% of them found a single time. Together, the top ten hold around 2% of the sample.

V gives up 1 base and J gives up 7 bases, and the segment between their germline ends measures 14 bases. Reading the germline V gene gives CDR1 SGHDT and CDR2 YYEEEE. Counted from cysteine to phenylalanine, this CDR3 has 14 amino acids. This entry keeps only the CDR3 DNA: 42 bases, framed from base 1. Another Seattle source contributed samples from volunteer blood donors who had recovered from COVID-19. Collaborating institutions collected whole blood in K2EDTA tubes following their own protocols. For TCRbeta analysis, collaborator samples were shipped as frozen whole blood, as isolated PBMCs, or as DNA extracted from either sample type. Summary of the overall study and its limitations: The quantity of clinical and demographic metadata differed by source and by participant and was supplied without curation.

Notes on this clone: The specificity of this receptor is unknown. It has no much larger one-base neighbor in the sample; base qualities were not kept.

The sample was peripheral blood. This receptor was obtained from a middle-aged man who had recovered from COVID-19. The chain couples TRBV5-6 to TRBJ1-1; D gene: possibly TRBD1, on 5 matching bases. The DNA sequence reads TGTGCCAGCAGCTTGAGGGCAGGGTACGGTGAAGCTTTCTTT. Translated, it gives CASSLRAGYGEAFF.